This T cell receptor (beta chain) was found in a study of cytomegalovirus exposure and HLA in healthy donors (TCRdb year 2017). With regard to the full study: An earlier analysis of a few hundred of the donors reported around 280 Gb of sequence data and 95 million to 130 million unique TCR beta sequences obtained from 150 million to 200 million T cells. Rather than using new phenotypic data, the later analysis identified candidate immune exposures from TCR beta sequences and from how often those sequences occurred across donors. An earlier analysis of some 500 of the donors applied high-throughput TCR beta sequencing to assess whether each TCR beta V gene segment acted as functional or pseudogenic. A later analysis re-analyzed previously published TCR beta repertoires from hundreds of donors and added high-resolution HLA genotyping to study TCR occurrence patterns. Roughly 5 DR-DQ haplotypes were treated as single units for association and clustering because of strong linkage in the cohort. The study aimed to test whether cataloging public T cell receptors could reveal signatures of past pathogen exposure. HLA typing included class I and class II loci at four-digit resolution. In addition to the first cohort of 666 subjects, a separate validation cohort of approximately 130 different subjects was used. An early release covering roughly 600 HLA-typed donors comprised about 300 gigabases of sequencing data and roughly 85 million unique TCR sequences. The study used immunosequencing to profile the T cell repertoires of 666 subjects and linked those repertoires to cytomegalovirus serostatus. Among the approximately 430 genotyped donors, under 90% belonged to the genetic ancestry cluster associated with self-reported Caucasian donors. All discovery cohort repertoires had been generated on a single sequencing platform. Genome-wide SNP genotypes for about three fifths of the roughly 670 donors were used in a later genetic analysis, which treated that subset as a discovery cohort. On average, roughly 200,000 unique TCR beta nucleotide sequences were sequenced per donor among fewer than 500 genotyped donors of the cohort, with roughly 20% of those sequences being non-productive. To predict cytomegalovirus infection status, the study brought together high-throughput TCR immunosequencing, statistical association of individual TCRs with disease status, and machine learning. Alongside the repertoire data, information on donor age, sex, ethnicity and CMV serostatus was compiled. The number of donors typed differed by locus, with about 629-630 for A, B, C, DRB1 and DQB1, over 500 for DQA1, 600 to 610 for DPA1, and around 450 for DPB1. The investigation overall reported the following: In a later analysis, TCR association rates were found to vary across HLA loci, with the most associated TCRs seen for DRB1 alleles and the fewest for HLA-C alleles. Strong co-occurrence of HLA alleles, especially DR and DQ, made assigning TCR associations to individual alleles difficult. A group of highly shared sequence variants was considered likely to be a technical artifact of the sequencing pipeline. In a later genetic analysis, a missense DCLRE1C variant was associated with V-gene and J-gene trimming of TCR beta chains, and the association was replicated in an independent cohort. In vitro tests confirmed that a few of the cytomegalovirus-associated TCR beta chains recognize cytomegalovirus antigens. The classifier was reported to diagnose cytomegalovirus status with high specificity and sensitivity in both the original cohort and the validation cohort. While some public TCRs were present in many individuals, most TCR sequences turned up only very rarely across donors. In an earlier analysis of some 550 of the donors, most TCR beta V segments were observed in productive rearrangements about 87% or about 30% of the time, broadly matching IMGT annotations. Several of the top co-occurrence clusters appeared to be linked to parvovirus B19, influenza, CMV and Epstein-Barr virus, according to a later analysis. Roughly uniform sequencing depth across donors was assumed in presence/absence analyses, although this assumption may not hold. Correlated functional status among segregating V segments might be attributable to linkage disequilibrium, but an unknown experimental factor could not be ruled out. Because counts were too low, more than 15 rarely observed V segments, including chromosome 9 orphons, were excluded from the earlier analysis of under 650 of the donors. In a later analysis, most CMV-associated TCR beta chains were found to appear HLA-restricted, with HLA associations seemingly driven largely by CMV exposure. Immune exposure information for the cohort was limited to CMV serostatus. Compared with equally common non-associated chains, HLA-associated TCR beta chains in a later analysis were more clonally expanded and had lower generation probabilities. The study gave a list of more than 150 TCR beta chains associated with cytomegalovirus. A later analysis associated 15,000 to 20,000 TCR beta sequences with specific HLA alleles at a false discovery rate of 0.05. A further reported finding was that TCR beta sequences accurately predicted the HLA-A and HLA-B alleles for most subjects in the first cohort. This cohort had only TCR beta chains sequenced, and the lack of alpha or paired-chain data limited which features could be detected. Because some donors lacked HLA typing at each locus, the association tests relied only on the typed subset. According to the authors, the approach could potentially be generalized to other disease states and immunological phenotypes. A later genetic analysis reported fewer N-insertions in productive TCRs among donors in an Asian-associated ancestry cluster than the approximately 670-donor mean.

The cohort was made up of 500 to 800 healthy bone marrow donors. Cohort members were all nominally healthy when sampled, although unrecorded immune exposures were likely present. The donor was CMV seropositive and belonged to the group of around 300 seropositive cohort members. Each donor provided a peripheral blood sample, and peripheral blood mononuclear cells were used for TCR beta sequencing. Genomic DNA was extracted from the blood cell samples with the Qiagen DNeasy Blood Extraction Kit. Of note for this clone: What this receptor recognizes is not known. Base qualities were left out, and no much larger clone turns up one base away.

Libraries were made using the immunoSEQ multiplex PCR assay. The multiplex PCR relied on a mix of 60 forward primers for TCR Vbeta segments and 13 reverse primers for TCR Jbeta segments. The CDR3 region of rearranged TCR beta genes was amplified from genomic DNA with a multiplex PCR assay. The Illumina HiSeq System was used to sequence the amplified TCR beta libraries as 87-base-pair reads. The authors' analysis ran thus. In a later analysis, roughly 80 million unique TCR beta chains were counted across the roughly 670 repertoires, and around 10 million of these chains were shared by at least two donors. A nearest-neighbor algorithm error-corrected the raw reads and collapsed the reads into unique sequences, merging closely related sequences to remove PCR and sequencing errors. Alignment of CDR3 sequences to IMGT reference sequences was used to assign V, D and J gene segments. Each retained sequence needed at least a six-nucleotide match to both a V gene segment and a J gene segment. Rearrangements were called productive when the CDR3 lacked stop codons and stayed in frame with V and J; all others were non-productive. Following IMGT convention, CDR3 was defined as the stretch from the second conserved V-encoded cysteine up to the conserved J-encoded phenylalanine. The earlier analysis of 450 to 750 of the donors excluded any sequence lacking an unambiguous match to a single V gene segment. An earlier analysis of 587 of the donors called V segments functional above 56.7% productive rearrangements and segregating when the between-donor standard deviation exceeded 5%. A statistical classification framework was built for diagnosing cytomegalovirus status from the catalog of TCR beta chain sequences. A later analysis assigned V and J genes by comparing TCR nucleotide sequences with IMGT/GENE-DB human TR gene sequences. A later analysis assigned CDR3 sequences and most-parsimonious VDJ recombination scenarios with the TCRdist pipeline. In a later analysis, each TCR beta chain was defined by its CDR3 amino acid sequence together with its V-gene family, and reads without a unique V-gene family were excluded. To address suspected cross-contamination and a sequencing artifact, a later analysis removed approximately 600 highly shared, low-generation-probability nucleotide sequences. For each public chain, a later analysis derived a clonal expansion index from normalized ranks of inferred template counts within each repertoire. In a later analysis, generation probabilities were computed with a VDJ recombination model fitted to out-of-frame rearrangements, and the resulting probabilities were checked against IGoR. Hypergeometric tests were used in a later analysis to score TCR-TCR, TCR-HLA and TCR-CMV co-occurrence, with a repertoire-size bias correction applied to the TCR pairs. A later analysis estimated false discovery rates by permuting HLA or CMV assignments 20 times. In a later analysis, co-occurring TCRs were grouped with DBSCAN, and TCRdist sequence similarity was added when clustering was performed within HLA-allele-positive subsets. Co-occurrence clustering excluded repertoires with fewer than 30,000 or more than 120,000 public chains, plus five with anomalous nucleotide sharing. TCRdb stores this immuneACCESS table with in-frame sequences only. Part of the clones is absent; in the studies checked, under half of the shortfall reflects unresolved V genes, and no reason is known for the rest. V and J calls and clone size follow that table, whereas D and trimming were derived from the DNA. Recorded for this sample are 85,000 to 130,000 clones; approximately 70% of them occurred a single time. About 4.9% of the sample is held by the ten biggest clonotypes.

The receptor was isolated from a woman younger than 35 in good health and CMV-seropositive. The sequenced material came from PBMCs.

CDR3 reads: CASSQTGTGGSYEQYF. The nucleotide sequence is given as TGCGCCAGCAGTCAAACCGGGACAGGGGGTTCCTACGAGCAGTACTTC. The chain links TRBV23-1 with TRBJ2-7; TRBD1 lines up with 11 middle nucleotides. TRBV23-1 is assigned to the ORF class and has an uncertain function. CDR3 length: 16 amino acids, cysteine to phenylalanine. Just the 48-base CDR3 DNA is kept, in frame starting at base 1. Trimming accounts for 2 bases at V and 1 base at J, while the number of junction bases matched to no gene is 4.